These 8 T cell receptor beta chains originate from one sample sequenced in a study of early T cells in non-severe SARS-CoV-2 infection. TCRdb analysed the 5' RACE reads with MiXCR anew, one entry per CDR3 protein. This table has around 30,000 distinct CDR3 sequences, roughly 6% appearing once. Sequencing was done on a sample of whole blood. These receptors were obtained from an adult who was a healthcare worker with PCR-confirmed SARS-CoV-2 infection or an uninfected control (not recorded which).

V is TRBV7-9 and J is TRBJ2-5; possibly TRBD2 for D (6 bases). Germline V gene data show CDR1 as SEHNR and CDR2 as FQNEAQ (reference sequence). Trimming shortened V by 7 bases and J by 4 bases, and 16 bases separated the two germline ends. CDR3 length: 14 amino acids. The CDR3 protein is CASTPRGAGETQYF. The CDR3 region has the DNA TGTGCCAGCACCCCCCGCGGGGCGGGAGAGACCCAGTACTTC.

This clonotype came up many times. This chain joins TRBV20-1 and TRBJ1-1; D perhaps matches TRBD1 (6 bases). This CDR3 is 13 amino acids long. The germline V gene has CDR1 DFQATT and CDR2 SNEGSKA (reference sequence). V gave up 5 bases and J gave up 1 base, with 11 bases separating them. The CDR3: CSAPGTSNTEAFF. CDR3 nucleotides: TGCAGTGCTCCCGGGACATCGAACACTGAAGCTTTCTTT.

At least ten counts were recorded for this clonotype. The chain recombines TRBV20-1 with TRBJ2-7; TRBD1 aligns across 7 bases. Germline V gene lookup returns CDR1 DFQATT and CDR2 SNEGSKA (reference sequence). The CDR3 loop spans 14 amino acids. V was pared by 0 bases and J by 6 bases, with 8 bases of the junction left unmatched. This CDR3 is CSARDVGTVREQYF. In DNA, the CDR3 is TGCAGTGCTAGAGATGTGGGGACAGTTCGCGAGCAGTACTTC.

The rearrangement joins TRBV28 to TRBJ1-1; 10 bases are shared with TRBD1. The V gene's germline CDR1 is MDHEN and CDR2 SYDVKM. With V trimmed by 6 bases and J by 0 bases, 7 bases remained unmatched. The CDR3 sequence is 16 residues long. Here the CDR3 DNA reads TGTGCCAGCAGACCCGGGACAGGGGTCATGAACACTGAAGCTTTCTTT. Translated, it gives CASRPGTGVMNTEAFF.

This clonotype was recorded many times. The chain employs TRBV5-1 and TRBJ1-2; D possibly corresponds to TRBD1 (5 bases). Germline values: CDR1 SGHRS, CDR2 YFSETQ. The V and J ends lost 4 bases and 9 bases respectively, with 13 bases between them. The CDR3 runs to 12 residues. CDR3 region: CASSPDRDSYTF. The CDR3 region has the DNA TGCGCCAGCAGCCCCGACAGAGATAGCTACACCTTC.

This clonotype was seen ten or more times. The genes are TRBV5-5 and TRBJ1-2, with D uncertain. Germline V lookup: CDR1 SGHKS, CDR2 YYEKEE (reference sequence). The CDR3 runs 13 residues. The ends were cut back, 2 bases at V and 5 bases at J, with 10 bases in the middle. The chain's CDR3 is CASSLLGGYGYTF. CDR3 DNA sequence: TGTGCCAGCAGCTTACTGGGAGGATATGGCTACACCTTC.

The CDR3 DNA reads TGTGCCAGCAGACCGGGGCTACCTAACTATGGCTACACCTTC. This translates into CASRPGLPNYGYTF. The chain carries TRBV9 and TRBJ1-2; tentatively, D is TRBD1 (5 bases). CDR1 and CDR2 (germline): SGDLS, YYNGEE. The CDR3 extends over 14 amino acids. Trimming stripped 5 bases from V and 0 bases from J, with 11 bases between.

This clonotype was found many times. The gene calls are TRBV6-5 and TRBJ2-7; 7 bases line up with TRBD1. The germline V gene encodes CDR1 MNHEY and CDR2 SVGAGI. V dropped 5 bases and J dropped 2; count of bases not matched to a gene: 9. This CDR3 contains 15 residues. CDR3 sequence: CASSVTGFSPYEQYF. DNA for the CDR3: TGTGCCAGCAGTGTGACAGGGTTTTCACCCTACGAGCAGTACTTC.